Presented here are 28 T cell receptor beta chains from one specimen sequenced in a study of beta chain features in type 1 diabetes (dated by TCRdb to 2017 to 2018). Library prep was done by the immunoSEQ multiplex PCR assay. The High Capacity cDNA Reverse Transcription Kit was used to reverse transcribe all of the isolated RNA, meaning that expressed TCRB transcripts were what got sequenced. The immuneACCESS repertoire file appears here via TCRdb, limited to in-frame rearrangements. These files lack a portion of the clones; in checked studies, under half of the deficit traces to unresolved V genes, and the cause of the others is not known. The sample includes some 44,000 clones, with approximately 56% observed a single time. Approximately 2.1% of the sample is held by the ten biggest clonotypes. Sample: Tregs from blood. The cell subset or site tag for this specimen amounts to: regulatory CD4+ T cells. The receptors come from a woman aged 18-30 years in good health.

The chain combines TRBV5-4 with TRBJ2-1, with 14 bases lining up with TRBD2. This CDR3 spans 15 amino acids. Unmatched junction bases numbered 3, after V lost 0 bases and J lost 10 bases. Germline CDR1 SGHNT, CDR2 YYREEE (reference sequence). Here the CDR3 reads CASSLGTSGRTEQFF. The CDR3 bases are TGTGCCAGCAGCTTGGGGACTAGCGGGAGGACGGAGCAGTTCTTC.

This chain connects TRBV4-2 to TRBJ2-1; 7 bases are a match to TRBD2. J gave up 9 bases and V 0 bases, and 11 bases lay outside the gene matches. The CDR3 runs to 16 residues. Germline lookup yields CDR1 LGHNA and CDR2 YNFKEQ. CDR3: CASSQEVSAGAREQFF. The CDR3 DNA reads as TGTGCCAGCAGCCAAGAGGTTTCGGCGGGAGCTCGTGAGCAGTTCTTC.

The V call is TRBV18, the J call TRBJ2-1; 12 bases are shared with TRBD2. Germline-derived CDR1 and CDR2 are KGHSH and LQKENI. The CDR3 sequence is 16 residues long. The trim removed 3 bases at V and 9 bases at J, leaving 9 bases unmatched. CDR3 nucleotides: TGTGCCAGCTCACCTTCAACTAGCGGGAGGATAAGTGAGCAGTTCTTC. It encodes CASSPSTSGRISEQFF.

This clone was counted only a few times. The chain is built from TRBV6-5 and TRBJ1-1; 9 nucleotides line up with TRBD1. CDR1 and CDR2 (germline): MNHEY, SVGAGI. Trimming cost V 8 bases and J 4 bases; bases outside gene matches: 8. The CDR3 sequence is 14 residues long. This chain's CDR3 is CASGPRQGGTEAFF. In DNA, the CDR3 is TGTGCCAGCGGGCCCCGACAGGGGGGCACTGAAGCTTTCTTT.

This clone turned up a few times. The chain has TRBV15 and TRBJ1-2; TRBD1 might be the D (6 bases). Germline V lookup: CDR1 LNHNV, CDR2 YYDKDF (reference sequence). This CDR3 spans 14 amino acids. The ends were cut back, 0 bases at V and 4 bases at J, with 9 bases in the middle. The CDR3 reads CATSRDRGGYGYTF. DNA for the CDR3: TGTGCCACCAGCAGAGACAGGGGTGGCTATGGCTACACCTTC. The whole variable domain, filled in from reference TRBV15 and TRBJ1-2, reads DAMVIQNPRYQVTQFGKPVTLSCSQTLNHNVMYWYQQKSSQAPKLLFHYYDKDFNNEADTPDNFQSRRPNTSFCFLDIRSPGLGDTAMYLCATSRDRGGYGYTFGSGTRLTVV.

This chain uses TRBV21-1 with TRBJ2-7; no DNA check was done on the table's D call, TRBD2. TRBV21-1 is a pseudogene locus. The CDR3 has 15 residues. DNA for the CDR3: TGTGCCAGCAGGACCACTAGCGGGAGGACCTACGAGCAGTACTTC. Amino acids: CASRTTSGRTYEQYF.

The CDR3, as DNA: TGTGCCAGCAAGGACAGGTCCGGAAACACCATATATTTT. This codes for CASKDRSGNTIYF. This chain joins TRBV6-5 and TRBJ1-3; 7 nucleotides match TRBD1. CDR1 and CDR2 from the germline V gene are MNHEY and SVGAGI. The CDR3 spans 13 residues. V dropped 7 bases and J dropped 4; count of bases not matched to a gene: 4.

The rearrangement uses TRBV5-1 and TRBJ2-7; tentatively, D is TRBD1 (5 bases). V was trimmed by 2 bases and J by 0 bases, leaving 12 bases between them. Germline lookup yields CDR1 SGHRS and CDR2 YFSETQ. The length of the CDR3 is 15 residues. The CDR3 DNA is TGCGCCAGCAGCTTTAATCAGGGCATCTCCTACGAGCAGTACTTC. Amino acids: CASSFNQGISYEQYF.

The rearrangement joins TRBV6-5 to TRBJ2-7; TRBD1 agrees at 8 bases. This CDR3 is built from 15 residues. The germline V gene has CDR1 MNHEY and CDR2 SVGAGI. The junction had 10 bases not matched to a gene; V was cut back by 6 bases and J by 3 bases. In DNA form, the CDR3 reads TGTGCCAGCAGACGGTCGGGACAGGTACTCTACGAGCAGTACTTC. It yields the protein CASRRSGQVLYEQYF.

This clone has just a few counts. V usage is TRBV10-3 and J usage is TRBJ2-7; TRBD1 aligns across 7 bases. The germline gives CDR1 ENHRY, CDR2 SYGVKD. CDR3 size: 16 residues. The ends lost 1 base at V and 0 bases at J; junction bases unmatched: 6. In DNA, the CDR3 is TGTGCCATCAGTGAGTTGAAACAGGGGTTCTCCTACGAGCAGTACTTC. Translation: CAISELKQGFSYEQYF.

The chain is built from TRBV9 and TRBJ1-6; 9 bases fit TRBD1. CDR1 and CDR2 from the germline V gene are SGDLS and YYNGEE. The CDR3 consists of 15 residues. Trimming removed 2 bases from V and 4 bases from J; junction bases left unmatched: 1. The CDR3 nucleotides read TGTGCCAGCAGCGTTGGACAGGGGTATAATTCACCCCTCCACTTT. As protein: CASSVGQGYNSPLHF.

This chain joins TRBV28 and TRBJ2-7; weak D call: TRBD1 (8 bases). Germline V gene lookup returns CDR1 MDHEN and CDR2 SYDVKM. V was pared by 2 bases and J by 5 bases, with 22 bases between. There are 17 residues in the CDR3. The CDR3: CASSLGSWGGQAHEQYF. CDR3 sequence (DNA): TGTGCCAGCAGTTTAGGGTCATGGGGGGGACAGGCCCACGAGCAGTACTTC.

Details on this clone: Germline is not matched at one junction end, which may reflect a read error. The V and J genes are TRBV7-7 and TRBJ2-2; tentatively, D is TRBD2 (5 bases). Germline assignment: CDR1 SSHAT and CDR2 FNYEAQ (reference sequence). The CDR3 is made up of 14 amino acids. CDR3 residues: CASSLEFGNLELFF. The DNA of the CDR3 is TGTGCTAGCAGCTTAGAGTTCGGGAATTTAGAGCTGTTTTTT.

V usage is TRBV5-6 and J usage is TRBJ2-5; the D is unclear. The CDR3 contains 14 residues. Germline-derived CDR1 and CDR2 are SGHDT and YYEEEE. The V end lost 1 base, the J end lost 4 bases, and 11 bases lay between the germline ends. CDR3 nucleotides: TGTGCCAGCAGCTTGTTACGAGCTACAGAGACCCAGTACTTC. Translating it yields CASSLLRATETQYF.

This chain links TRBV28 with TRBJ2-7; D is unclear. This CDR3 comprises 14 residues. Per the germline V gene, CDR1 is MDHEN and CDR2 is SYDVKM. Trimming removed 3 bases at V and 2 bases at J, with 11 bases between. The CDR3 loop is CASSFHGAAYEQYF. The DNA for the CDR3 is TGTGCCAGCAGTTTTCATGGAGCAGCCTACGAGCAGTACTTC.

This clone was detected a few times. The chain recombines TRBV7-9 with TRBJ2-1; TRBD2 agrees at 11 bases. CDR1 is SEHNR and CDR2 is FQNEAQ in the germline V gene (reference sequence). The CDR3 runs 15 residues. Trimming cost V 6 bases and J 7 bases; bases outside gene matches: 8. The CDR3 here is CASSNTGTSGNEQFF. The CDR3 DNA is TGTGCCAGCAGTAATACCGGGACTAGCGGTAATGAGCAGTTCTTC.

V gene TRBV5-1 combines with J gene TRBJ1-2, with 7 nucleotides matching TRBD1. V shed 5 bases and J 6 bases; nucleotides not matched to a gene: 10. This CDR3 region has 14 residues. Germline V gives CDR1 SGHRS, CDR2 YFSETQ. CDR3 loop: CASRAFRDRDGYTF. Here the CDR3 DNA reads TGCGCCAGCAGAGCCTTCCGGGACAGAGATGGCTACACCTTC.

This chain connects TRBV5-6 to TRBJ2-2; TRBD2 matches at 11 bases. From germline, CDR1 is SGHDT and CDR2 YYEEEE. J lost 4 bases, V lost 4 bases, and 9 bases had no gene match. The CDR3 contains 17 residues. CDR3 sequence: CASSLYRLAGRTGELFF. In DNA, the CDR3 is TGTGCCAGCAGCCTTTACCGACTAGCGGGACGCACCGGGGAGCTGTTTTTT.

The genes are TRBV5-1 and TRBJ2-7, with unresolved D. CDR1 is SGHRS and CDR2 is YFSETQ in the germline V gene. Deletions cut 0 bases from V and 1 base from J, with 11 bases between. CDR3 length: 15 residues. In DNA, the CDR3 is TGCGCCAGCAGCTTGGTGGCCAGTGAATCCTACGAGCAGTACTTC. Translated, it gives CASSLVASESYEQYF.

This clone was seen only a few times. The CDR3 here is CASSFIAGPNNEQFF. The CDR3 DNA sequence: TGTGCCAGCAGTTTTATAGCGGGACCCAACAATGAGCAGTTCTTC. The genes are TRBV27 and TRBJ2-1, with 8 bases fitting TRBD2. CDR3 length equals 15 residues. Germline V gene sequence: CDR1 MNHEY, CDR2 SMNVEV (reference sequence). The trim removed 3 bases at V and 5 bases at J, leaving 6 bases unmatched.

This CDR3 reads CASSSDARTGTYNEQFF. The CDR3 coding sequence is TGCGCCAGCAGCTCGGATGCCCGGACAGGGACCTACAATGAGCAGTTCTTC. This sequence joins TRBV4-3 and TRBJ2-1; 8 bases agree with TRBD1. The CDR3 length is 17 residues. Trimming cost V 5 bases and J 2 bases; bases outside gene matches: 11. Germline V CDR1 and CDR2: LGHNA, YSLEER.

The chain joins TRBV7-2 to TRBJ2-5; D perhaps matches TRBD2 (6 bases). The J call may be faulty, since TRBJ2-7 better matches the DNA end. There are 16 residues in the CDR3. In germline, CDR1 is SGHTA, CDR2 FQGNSA. CDR3 sequence reads: CASSLTVRRERYEQYF. The CDR3 region has the DNA TGTGCCAGCAGCTTAACGGTCCGACGGGAGAGGTACGAGCAGTACTTC.

This clone was observed a handful of times. The chain employs TRBV7-9 and TRBJ2-1; 9 nucleotides match TRBD2. V dropped 7 bases and J dropped 4; count of bases not matched to a gene: 8. Germline lookup yields CDR1 SEHNR and CDR2 FQNEAQ (reference sequence). This CDR3 contains 15 residues. CDR3 sequence reads: CASTSSGNGYNEQFF. The CDR3 DNA follows: TGTGCCAGCACCTCTAGCGGGAACGGGTACAATGAGCAGTTCTTC.

This chain joins TRBV30 and TRBJ2-2, with no clear D. The V end was cut by 2 bases, the J end by 4 bases, with 8 bases between. Germline V gene data show CDR1 as GTSNPN and CDR2 as SVGIG (reference sequence). This CDR3 contains 13 residues. The CDR3 spells CAWSTWATGELFF. DNA for the CDR3: TGTGCCTGGAGTACGTGGGCCACCGGGGAGCTGTTTTTT.

This clone has more than one count but fewer than ten. V usage is TRBV7-2 and J usage is TRBJ1-1; D unclear. The germline CDR1 and CDR2 sequences are SGHTA and FQGNSA. V lost 1 base and J 0 bases, leaving 9 bases between the germline ends. The CDR3 is made up of 15 amino acids. The CDR3 reads CASSLGWRMNTEAFF. The CDR3 DNA reads as TGTGCCAGCAGCTTAGGCTGGCGGATGAACACTGAAGCTTTCTTT.

V gene TRBV7-2 combines with J gene TRBJ2-3; 12 bases line up with TRBD2. The V and J ends lost 5 bases and 2 bases, in that order; junction bases with no gene match: 8. The length of the CDR3 is 17 residues. Germline CDR1 SGHTA, CDR2 FQGNSA. CDR3 DNA sequence: TGTGCCAGCAGCCTTCGACTAGCGGGAGTGCCCACAGATACGCAGTATTTT. The encoded protein is CASSLRLAGVPTDTQYF.

The J gene is TRBJ1-2, the V gene TRBV5-5, with 7 bases identical to TRBD1. CDR1 SGHKS and CDR2 YYEKEE come from the germline V gene (reference sequence). J lost 4 bases, V lost 4 bases, and 10 bases had no gene match. CDR3 length equals 15 residues. The CDR3 coding sequence is TGTGCCAGCAGCCTCAATGATGACAGGGCCTATGGCTACACCTTC. Translating it yields CASSLNDDRAYGYTF.

This clone was seen only a few times. J is TRBJ2-7 and V is TRBV28, with a tentative D call TRBD1 (5 bases). Germline CDR1 MDHEN, CDR2 SYDVKM. The CDR3 extends over 16 amino acids. Trimming stripped 5 bases from V and 3 bases from J, with 20 bases between. CDR3 sequence reads: CASSLAGFADGYEQYF. The DNA of the CDR3 is TGTGCCAGCAGTCTCGCAGGGTTCGCAGACGGCTACGAGCAGTACTTC.